What follows are 10 T cell receptor beta chains derived from one specimen sequenced in a study of control samples from healthy donors and cancer patients. The data were produced by immunoSEQ multiplex PCR, yet TCRdb's version contains in-frame clones alone and is incomplete. The repertoire holds 150,000 or so clones, with about 94% as singletons. Specimen: blood. The source is a woman aged 35 to 49 in good health.

The chain uses TRBV4-3 and TRBJ2-3; D is undetermined. Germline lookup yields CDR1 LGHNA and CDR2 YSLEER. V lost 0 bases to trimming and J lost 0 bases, with 7 bases between them. The CDR3 length is 15 residues. The CDR3 here is CASSQDRPSTDTQYF. DNA of the CDR3: TGCGCCAGCAGCCAAGACCGCCCTAGCACAGATACGCAGTATTTT.

The chain combines TRBV19 with TRBJ1-2; D gene uncertain. This CDR3 contains 14 residues. The V and J ends lost 5 bases and 4 bases respectively, with 14 bases between them. Germline V gene sequence: CDR1 LNHDA, CDR2 SQIVND (reference sequence). The CDR3 sequence is CASSPQSGSYGYTF. The CDR3 bases are TGTGCCAGTAGTCCGCAGTCGGGCTCCTATGGCTACACCTTC. Using reference TRBV19 and TRBJ1-2 for the parts outside the CDR3, the full variable domain is DGGITQSPKYLFRKEGQNVTLSCEQNLNHDAMYWYRQDPGQGLRLIYYSQIVNDFQKGDIAEGYSVSREKKESFPLTVTSAQKNPTAFYLCASSPQSGSYGYTFGSGTRLTVV.

This chain connects TRBV6-2 or TRBV6-3 to TRBJ1-5; D remains ambiguous. This CDR3 comprises 16 residues. Germline CDR1 is MNHEY and CDR2 is SVGEGT. The germline V and J ends were trimmed by 2 bases and 2 bases, with 13 bases remaining between them. The CDR3 DNA follows: TGTGCCAGCAGTTACGAGGTCCCGAGGGGCAATCAGCCCCAGCATTTT. Its translation is CASSYEVPRGNQPQHF.

This rearrangement joins TRBV19 to TRBJ2-7; either TRBD1 or TRBD2 may fit D (6 bases each). The CDR3 is 16 residues long. CDR1 is LNHDA and CDR2 is SQIVND in the germline V gene (reference sequence). Trimming removed 4 bases from V and 4 bases from J, with 20 bases in between. The CDR3 loop is CASSNPRGGGYYEQYF. CDR3 coding DNA: TGTGCCAGTAGTAACCCCCGAGGAGGGGGGTATTACGAGCAGTACTTC.

The genes are TRBV5-1 and TRBJ1-4; TRBD1 agrees at 7 bases. The germline gives CDR1 SGHRS, CDR2 YFSETQ. The CDR3 is made up of 14 amino acids. V was clipped by 4 bases and J by 6 bases; unmatched bases: 6. The CDR3: CASSPGTADEKLFF. In DNA, the CDR3 is TGCGCCAGCAGCCCTGGGACAGCAGATGAAAAACTGTTTTTT.

The chain employs TRBV6-5 and TRBJ1-2; D unresolved. The CDR3 sequence is 14 residues long. Germline-derived CDR1 and CDR2 are MNHEY and SVGAGI. V lost 0 bases and J lost 7, with 12 bases in between. This CDR3 is CASSYSPGIGGYTF. DNA of the CDR3: TGTGCCAGCAGTTACTCTCCGGGGATAGGTGGCTACACCTTC.

The chain carries TRBV2 and TRBJ2-7, with D possibly being TRBD1 (5 bases). The CDR3 extends over 14 amino acids. The V gene's germline CDR1 is SNHLY and CDR2 FYNNEI. V was trimmed by 3 bases and J by 2 bases, leaving 11 bases between them. The CDR3: CASSEGRAAYEQYF. Here the CDR3 DNA reads TGTGCCAGCAGTGAGGGCAGGGCAGCCTACGAGCAGTACTTC.

This sequence joins TRBV27 and TRBJ2-2, with D perhaps TRBD1 or TRBD2 (5 bases each). Germline lookup yields CDR1 MNHEY and CDR2 SMNVEV (reference sequence). V dropped 6 bases and J dropped 4 bases, with 21 bases sitting between them. The CDR3 loop spans 17 amino acids. The CDR3 DNA is TGTGCCAGCAGATTTAAGGTCAGCTGGGGGTCCACCGGGGAGCTGTTTTTT. Translating it yields CASRFKVSWGSTGELFF.

This chain connects TRBV5-1 to TRBJ1-2; 12 bases align to TRBD1. The CDR3 has 17 amino acids. V was pared by 8 bases and J by 5 bases, with 16 bases of the junction left unmatched. CDR1 is SGHRS, CDR2 YFSETQ, per germline. DNA of the CDR3: TGCGCCAGTTTGCGGGACAGGGGGCGACCTCTAGGGTATGGCTACACCTTC. Amino acids: CASLRDRGRPLGYGYTF. Using reference TRBV5-1 and TRBJ1-2 for the parts outside the CDR3, the full variable domain is KAGVTQTPRYLIKTRGQQVTLSCSPISGHRSVSWYQQTPGQGLQFLFEYFSETQRNKGNFPGRFSGRQFSNSRSEMNVSTLELGDSALYLCASLRDRGRPLGYGYTFGSGTRLTVV.

V and J are TRBV28 and TRBJ1-1; D ambiguous. CDR3 length: 13 residues. Germline CDR1 is MDHEN and CDR2 is SYDVKM. The V and J ends lost 2 bases and 6 bases respectively, with 10 bases between them. The CDR3 DNA follows: TGTGCCAGCAGTTTAGGCGGAAGGGCTGAAGCTTTCTTT. Translation gives CASSLGGRAEAFF. Complete variable domain (other parts from reference TRBV28 and TRBJ1-1): DVKVTQSSRYLVKRTGEKVFLECVQDMDHENMFWYRQDPGLGLRLIYFSYDVKMKEKGDIPEGYSVSREKKERFSLILESASTNQTSMYLCASSLGGRAEAFFGQGTRLTVV.